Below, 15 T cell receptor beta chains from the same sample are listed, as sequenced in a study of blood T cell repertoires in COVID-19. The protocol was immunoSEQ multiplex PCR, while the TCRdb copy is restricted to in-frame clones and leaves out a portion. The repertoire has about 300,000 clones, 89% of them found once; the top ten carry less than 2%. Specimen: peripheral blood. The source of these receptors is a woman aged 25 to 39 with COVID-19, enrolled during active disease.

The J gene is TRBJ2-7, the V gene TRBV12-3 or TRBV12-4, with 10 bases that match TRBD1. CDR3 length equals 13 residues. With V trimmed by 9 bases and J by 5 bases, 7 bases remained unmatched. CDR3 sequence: CARGGTGDHEQYF. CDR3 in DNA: TGTGCCAGGGGGGGGACAGGGGACCACGAGCAGTACTTC.

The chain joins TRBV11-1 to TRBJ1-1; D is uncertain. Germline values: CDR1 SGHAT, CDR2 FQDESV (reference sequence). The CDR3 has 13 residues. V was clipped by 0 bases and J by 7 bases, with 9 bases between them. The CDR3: CASSLAGGFEAFF. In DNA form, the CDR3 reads TGTGCCAGCAGCTTAGCAGGAGGGTTTGAAGCTTTCTTT.

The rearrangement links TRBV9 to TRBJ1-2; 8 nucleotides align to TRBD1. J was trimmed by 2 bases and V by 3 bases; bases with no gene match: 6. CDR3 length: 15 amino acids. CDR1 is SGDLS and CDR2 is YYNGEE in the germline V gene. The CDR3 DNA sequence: TGTGCCAGCAGCGCTCAGGGGGCAGGGAACTATGGCTACACCTTC. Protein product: CASSAQGAGNYGYTF.

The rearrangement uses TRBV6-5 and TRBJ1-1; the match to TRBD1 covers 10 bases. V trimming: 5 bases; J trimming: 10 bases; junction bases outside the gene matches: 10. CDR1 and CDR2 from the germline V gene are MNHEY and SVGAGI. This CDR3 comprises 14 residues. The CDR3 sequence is CASSQTGGASAAFF. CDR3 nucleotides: TGTGCCAGCAGTCAGACAGGGGGCGCCTCGGCAGCTTTCTTT.

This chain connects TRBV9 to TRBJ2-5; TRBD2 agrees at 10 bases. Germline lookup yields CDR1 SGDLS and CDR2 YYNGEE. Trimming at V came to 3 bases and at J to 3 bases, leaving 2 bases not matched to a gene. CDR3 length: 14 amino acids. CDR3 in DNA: TGTGCCAGCAGCGCCGGGACTAGCGAAGAGACCCAGTACTTC. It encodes CASSAGTSEETQYF. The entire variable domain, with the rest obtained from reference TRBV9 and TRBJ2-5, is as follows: DSGVTQTPKHLITATGQRVTLRCSPRSGDLSVYWYQQSLDQGLQFLIQYYNGEERAKGNILERFSAQQFPDLHSELNLSSLELGDSALYFCASSAGTSEETQYFGPGTRLLVL.

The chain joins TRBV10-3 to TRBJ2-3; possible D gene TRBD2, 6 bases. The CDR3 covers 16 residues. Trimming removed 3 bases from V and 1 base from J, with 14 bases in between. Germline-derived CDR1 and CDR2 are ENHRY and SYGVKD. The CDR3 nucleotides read TGTGCCATCAGTGAAACACCGGGACTTCGCACAGATACGCAGTATTTT. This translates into CAISETPGLRTDTQYF.

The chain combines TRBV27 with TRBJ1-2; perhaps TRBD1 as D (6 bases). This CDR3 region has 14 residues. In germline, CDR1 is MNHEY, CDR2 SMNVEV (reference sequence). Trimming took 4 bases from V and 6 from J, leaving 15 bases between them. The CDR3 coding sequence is TGTGCCAGCAGTTCCCATGGACAGCAAGATGGCTACACCTTC. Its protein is CASSSHGQQDGYTF.

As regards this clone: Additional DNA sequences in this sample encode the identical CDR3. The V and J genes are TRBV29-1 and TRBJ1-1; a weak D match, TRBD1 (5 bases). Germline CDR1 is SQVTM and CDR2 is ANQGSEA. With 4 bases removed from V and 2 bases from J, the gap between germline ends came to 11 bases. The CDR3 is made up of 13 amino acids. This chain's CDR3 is CSVGGRLNTEAFF. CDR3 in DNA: TGCAGCGTTGGGGGCAGGTTAAACACTGAAGCTTTCTTT.

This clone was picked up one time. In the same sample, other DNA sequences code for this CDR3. The DNA of the CDR3 is TGTGCCAGCAGCTTTCAGGGGATGAACACTGAAGCTTTCTTT. Translated: CASSFQGMNTEAFF. The gene calls are TRBV7-2 and TRBJ1-1; possible D gene TRBD1, 6 bases. The CDR3 runs 14 residues. The ends were cut back, 3 bases at V and 0 bases at J, with 8 bases in the middle. Per germline, CDR1 SGHTA and CDR2 FQGNSA.

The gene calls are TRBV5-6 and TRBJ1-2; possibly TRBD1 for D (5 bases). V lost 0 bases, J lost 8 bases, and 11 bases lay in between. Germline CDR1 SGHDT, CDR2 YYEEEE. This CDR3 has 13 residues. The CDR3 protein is CASSLEGWGGYTF. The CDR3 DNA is TGTGCCAGCAGCTTGGAGGGCTGGGGCGGCTACACCTTC.

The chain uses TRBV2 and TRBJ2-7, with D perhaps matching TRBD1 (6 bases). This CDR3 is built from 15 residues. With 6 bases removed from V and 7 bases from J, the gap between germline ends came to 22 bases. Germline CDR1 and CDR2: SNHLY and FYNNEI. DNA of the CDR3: TGTGCCAGCAGCCTACAGGGAAGCGGTTCGGGGGAGCAGTACTTC. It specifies CASSLQGSGSGEQYF.

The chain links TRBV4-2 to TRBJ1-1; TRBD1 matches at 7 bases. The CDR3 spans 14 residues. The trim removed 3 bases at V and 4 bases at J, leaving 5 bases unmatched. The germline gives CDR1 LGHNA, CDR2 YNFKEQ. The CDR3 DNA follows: TGTGCCAGCAGCCAGGAACAGGGGTCCACTGAAGCTTTCTTT. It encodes CASSQEQGSTEAFF.

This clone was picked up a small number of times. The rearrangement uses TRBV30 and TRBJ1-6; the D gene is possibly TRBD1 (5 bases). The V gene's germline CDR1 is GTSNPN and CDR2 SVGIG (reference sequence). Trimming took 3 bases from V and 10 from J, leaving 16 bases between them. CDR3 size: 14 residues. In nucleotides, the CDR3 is TGTGCCTGGAGCTTGGGGGGAGTGAGGTCACCCCTCCACTTT. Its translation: CAWSLGGVRSPLHF.

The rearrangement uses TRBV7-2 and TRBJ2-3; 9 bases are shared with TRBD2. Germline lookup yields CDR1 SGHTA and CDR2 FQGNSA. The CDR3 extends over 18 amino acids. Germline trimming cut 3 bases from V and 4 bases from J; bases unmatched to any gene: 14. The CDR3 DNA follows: TGTGCCAGCAGCTTTCAGGCGGGGGGGCCAAGGTGGTCAGATACGCAGTATTTT. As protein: CASSFQAGGPRWSDTQYF.

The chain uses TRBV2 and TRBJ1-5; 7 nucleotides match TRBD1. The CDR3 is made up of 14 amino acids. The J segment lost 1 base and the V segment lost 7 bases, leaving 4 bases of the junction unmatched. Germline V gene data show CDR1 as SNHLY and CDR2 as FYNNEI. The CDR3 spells CASTPGQSNQPQHF. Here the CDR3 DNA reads TGTGCCAGCACTCCGGGACAGAGCAATCAGCCCCAGCATTTT.